This T cell receptor beta chain came from a study of T cell repertoires in cytomegalovirus infection. TCRdb re-called the reads with MiXCR, one entry per CDR3 protein. The sample includes roughly 320,000 distinct CDR3 sequences, more than 8% of them seen just once. For this clonotype: Antigen unknown.

The CDR3 contains 14 residues. The germline V and J ends were trimmed by 6 bases and 7 bases, with 14 bases remaining between them. Germline V CDR1 and CDR2: SGHKS, YYEKEE (reference sequence). Study results and limitations: It was HLA-C-restricted CMV-specific TCR beta clonotypes that dominated the response ex vivo. Individuals carrying CMV plus the relevant HLA were identified by cumulative frequency of public TCR beta families.

Input material: PBMCs. The chain links TRBV5-5 to TRBJ1-6, with TRBD1 as a possible D gene (6 bases). The source is a human donor in good health (CMV status not recorded). Some clones in this sample may be carry-over from other donors' samples. CDR3 coding DNA: TGTGCCAGCATTCTAGGACAGTCAAATTCACCCCTCCACTTT. Translation gives CASILGQSNSPLHF. Complete variable domain (other parts from reference TRBV5-5 and TRBJ1-6): DAGVTQSPTHLIKTRGQQVTLRCSPISGHKSVSWYQQVLGQGPQFIFQYYEKEERGRGNFPDRFSARQFPNYSSELNVNALLLGDSALYLCASILGQSNSPLHFGNGTRLTVT.